This T cell receptor beta chain was identified during a study of vaccination effects on CD4 cells after COVID-19. Whole-study context: Samples gathered post-vaccine arrived a median of 72 days past the second dose.

A word on this clone: Its antigen remains unidentified.

Upon completion of approximately ten days in culture, CD4+ T cells were isolated. Participants received two doses of either the BNT162b2 or mRNA-1273 vaccine. Produced via immunoSEQ multiplex PCR; TCRdb's table is partial and in-frame only. The sample gives under 55,000 clones, 72% of which show up once; about 10% is in the top ten. Broader study findings: Early timepoints after infection were absent, and convalescent patients were few in the study. Nearly all vaccine-induced clones in healthy recipients recognized only SARS-CoV-2. Clones from infection and from vaccination both contracted markedly late after vaccination.

Sample: CD4+ T cells from PBMCs cultured without peptide, taken after COVID-19 vaccination. The TCR comes from a human donor who received a COVID-19 vaccine.

CDR3 sequence (DNA): TGTGCCAGTAAACGGCGGGAGGGCGGTTACAATGAGCAGTTCTTC. Amino acids: CASKRREGGYNEQFF. The genes are TRBV19 and TRBJ2-1; 9 nucleotides align to TRBD2. Germline assignment: CDR1 LNHDA and CDR2 SQIVND (reference sequence). The CDR3 runs to 15 residues. V lost 7 bases to trimming and J lost 4 bases; unmatched junction nucleotides: 8.